This T cell receptor beta chain was recovered during a study of blood T cell repertoires in COVID-19. Method: immunoSEQ multiplex PCR; TCRdb's copy keeps in-frame clones and lacks some. This table holds 180,000 or so clones, approximately 84% found once. Germline CDR1 and CDR2: WSHSY and SAAADI. J was trimmed by 3 bases and V by 7 bases; bases with no gene match: 3. The CDR3 spans 13 residues. This rearrangement joins TRBV10-2 to TRBJ2-3; 8 bases are shared with TRBD2. The sequence derives from a human donor with acute COVID-19. The donor label of this sample is uncertain. The source material was PBMCs or T cells enriched from blood (not recorded which). The CDR3 reads CASISGGTDTQYF. CDR3 DNA sequence: TGCGCCAGCATAAGCGGGGGTACAGATACGCAGTATTTT.